This TCR beta chain comes out of a study of blood T cell repertoires in COVID-19 (dated by TCRdb to the early 2020s). Regarding the complete study: Samples covering the acute and convalescent phases of COVID-19 were provided by collaborators in the United States, Italy and Spain. The prospective study material was composed of cDNA or gDNA derived from T cells, B-cell-depleted T cells, or PBMCs. The dataset comprised deeply sampled blood TCRbeta repertoires from subjects exposed to, actively infected with, or recovered from COVID-19. The repertoires were made available in a free public database intended to serve as a resource for research on the immune response to SARS-CoV-2. The samples were drawn from the first 160 participants of the ongoing ImmuneRACE study and from more than 1,000 subjects provided by 6 global collaborators. Sample metadata almost always included a de-identified subject ID, COVID-19 status, age in years and sex. Where available, HLA class I and class II types were obtained from metadata supplied by the sample provider rather than from assay-based typing.

The immunoSEQ Assay, a bias-controlled multiplex PCR, was used to amplify TCRbeta CDR3 regions from genomic DNA. In the paper's pipeline: The number of nucleated cells in each sample was estimated from the amplification of reference gene primers within the assay. To quantify the absolute abundance of each unique TCRbeta CDR3 rearrangement, sequence reads were collapsed and filtered. For each sample, productive Simpson clonality was calculated as the square root of Simpson's diversity index over productive rearrangements. Held by TCRdb, this immuneACCESS table contains in-frame sequences only and omits some clones. Under half of the omission traces to an unresolved V gene where checked; the cause of the rest is unknown. V, J and clone size derive from that table, while D and trimming were established from the DNA sequence. Recorded for this sample are about 120,000 clones; 65% to 85% of them occurred a single time. Of the sample, more than 4.5% is held by the ten largest clones.

CDR3 length: 13 amino acids, cysteine to phenylalanine. The read is trimmed to its CDR3 DNA, 39 bases read in frame from base 1. The trim is 6 bases for V and 3 bases for J, with a gap of 11 bases between the germline ends. Sequences KGHSH (CDR1) and LQKENI (CDR2) are obtained from the germline V gene. Collaborating institutions collected whole blood in K2EDTA tubes following their own protocols. For TCRbeta analysis, collaborators shipped samples as frozen whole blood, isolated PBMCs, or DNA extracted from either of those sample types. Paper-wide results and their limitations: Clinical and demographic metadata were provided uncurated, with the amount varying by source and participant.

In the case of this clone: There is no known antigen for this receptor. Base qualities are not at hand, and no much larger clone is one base apart.

The sample taken for sequencing was peripheral blood. This clonotype was sampled from a woman in her sixties or seventies with acute or convalescent COVID-19. The chain is made from TRBV18 and TRBJ1-1; the D segment could be TRBD1, given 5 matching bases. The CDR3 reads as follows: CASSYKGDTEAFF. In nucleotides, the sequence is TGTGCCAGCTCTTATAAAGGGGACACTGAAGCTTTCTTT.